Listed here are 10 T cell receptor beta chains from one sample, sequenced in a study of regulatory T cells in long-lasting Graves disease. The time point: persistent/refractory GD, antithyroid drugs over 5 years with positive TRAb. PBMC RNA was the source of the TCR library. Construction of TCR beta libraries relied on iRepertoire HTBI primers and on Arm-PCR targeting CDR3 regions. TCRdb independently ran MiXCR on the multiplex PCR reads; one entry per CDR3 protein. The sample has about 290,000 distinct CDR3 sequences, 20% to 25% seen once; the top ten hold approximately 60%. This specimen was peripheral blood mononuclear cells (PBMCs), taken when the disease was refractory, from a patient treated with antithyroid drugs. The source of these receptors is a female donor with Graves disease.

This clonotype has a count of ten or more. The rearrangement joins TRBV28 to TRBJ2-5; the D is unclear. The length of the CDR3 is 11 residues. Trimming pared 5 bases from V and 3 bases from J, leaving 4 bases between. Germline CDR1 is MDHEN and CDR2 is SYDVKM. CDR3 DNA: TGTGCCAGCAGTGCGAAAGAGACCCAGTACTTC. It encodes CASSAKETQYF.

This clonotype was detected many times. J is TRBJ2-4 and V is TRBV27, with a tentative D call TRBD2 (6 bases). V shed 5 bases and J shed 5 bases, with 13 bases lying between them. The germline V gene has CDR1 MNHEY and CDR2 SMNVEV (reference sequence). The CDR3 covers 14 residues. The CDR3 is CASSPGGNQNIQYF. CDR3 coding DNA: TGTGCCAGCAGTCCTGGGGGGAACCAAAACATTCAGTACTTC.

This clonotype occurred a few times. The chain uses TRBV28 and TRBJ1-2, with 8 bases identical to TRBD1. J gave up 0 bases and V 4 bases, and 4 bases lay outside the gene matches. Germline CDR1 is MDHEN and CDR2 is SYDVKM. The length of the CDR3 is 15 residues. This CDR3 reads CASSSLQGANYGYTF. The CDR3 coding sequence is TGTGCCAGCAGTTCCCTACAGGGGGCTAACTATGGCTACACCTTC.

The genes are TRBV6-1 and TRBJ2-2; D remains ambiguous. Germline V gene lookup returns CDR1 MNHNS and CDR2 SASEGT. The CDR3 is 11 amino acids. V lost 9 bases to trimming and J lost 7 bases, with 9 bases between them. The CDR3 nucleotides are TGTGCCAGTACTACGGGCGGGGAGCTGTTTTTT. The encoded protein is CASTTGGELFF.

CDR3 amino acids: CASSAMAGLNTEAFF. The CDR3 region has the DNA TGTGCCAGCAGTGCCATGGCAGGGCTGAACACTGAAGCTTTCTTT. The chain uses TRBV2 and TRBJ1-1, with a possible D match to TRBD1 (5 bases). The CDR3 is 15 residues long. Germline lookup yields CDR1 SNHLY and CDR2 FYNNEI. V dropped 4 bases and J dropped 0 bases, with 12 bases sitting between them.

This clonotype appeared a few times. The rearrangement links TRBV25-1 to TRBJ1-5, with a possible D match to TRBD1 (5 bases). This CDR3 spans 13 amino acids. Trimming left V 6 bases short and J 5 bases short, with 11 bases between. Germline lookup yields CDR1 MGHDK and CDR2 SYGVNS. The CDR3 nucleotides read TGTGCCAGCAGCGCAGGGAAGCATCAGCCCCAGCATTTT. This sequence encodes CASSAGKHQPQHF.

This clonotype has ten or more counts. The chain has TRBV4-3 and TRBJ2-7; 8 bases fit TRBD1. The germline V gene encodes CDR1 LGHNA and CDR2 YSLEER. The V gene end was trimmed by 3 bases and the J gene end by 0 bases; junction bases not matched to a gene: 4. CDR3 length equals 15 residues. This CDR3 is CASSHRTGYSYEQYF. CDR3 DNA: TGCGCCAGCAGCCATAGGACAGGGTACTCCTACGAGCAGTACTTC.

The chain is built from TRBV25-1 and TRBJ1-1; the D is unclear. Germline V gene lookup returns CDR1 MGHDK and CDR2 SYGVNS. Between the trimmed V and J ends, which lost 3 bases and 0 bases, there was a span of 11 bases. This CDR3 region has 15 residues. The CDR3, as DNA: TGTGCCAGCAGTGACGTCGGCAGGCTGAACACTGAAGCTTTCTTT. Its protein is CASSDVGRLNTEAFF.

In its sample, this clonotype was seen a few times. The chain combines TRBV6-1 with TRBJ2-2, with D possibly being TRBD1 (6 bases). The CDR3 runs 14 residues. Germline CDR1 reads MNHNS; CDR2 reads SASEGT. Trimming left V 6 bases short and J 1 base short, with 9 bases between. The CDR3 sequence: CASRRGQNTGELFF. The CDR3 nucleotides are TGTGCCAGCAGGAGGGGACAGAACACCGGGGAGCTGTTTTTT.

The chain employs TRBV19 and TRBJ2-7; D is possibly TRBD2 (5 bases). The germline V gene has CDR1 LNHDA and CDR2 SQIVND (reference sequence). The CDR3 length is 13 residues. V was cut by 0 bases and J by 6 bases, with 9 bases left in between. The CDR3 DNA reads as TGTGCCAGTAGTATAGAACTCCGGGGCGAGCAGTACTTC. The encoded protein is CASSIELRGEQYF. The full variable domain, with the rest looked up from reference TRBV19 and TRBJ2-7, is DGGITQSPKYLFRKEGQNVTLSCEQNLNHDAMYWYRQDPGQGLRLIYYSQIVNDFQKGDIAEGYSVSREKKESFPLTVTSAQKNPTAFYLCASSIELRGEQYFGPGTRLTVT.